The 2 T cell receptor beta chains given below trace back to one sample, sequenced in a study of T cells after yellow fever vaccination. TCRdb re-analysed the 5' RACE reads in MiXCR, keeping a single row per CDR3 protein. The sample shows 450,000 to 550,000 distinct CDR3 sequences, 21% of them seen only once. The sample consisted of PBMCs, taken approximately 22 days after the first yellow fever vaccination. Every receptor here comes from a man aged 18 to 29 who received the YFV17D yellow fever vaccine.

This clonotype showed up just a few times. The chain links TRBV6-5 to TRBJ1-5; tentatively, D is TRBD1 (6 bases). The CDR3 consists of 15 residues. V was trimmed by 0 bases and J by 6 bases, leaving 12 bases between them. Per the germline V gene, CDR1 is MNHEY and CDR2 is SVGAGI. The CDR3 DNA is TGTGCCAGCAGTTACTCGGCAGGGGAGCGTCAGCCCCAGCATTTT. It encodes CASSYSAGERQPQHF.

This clonotype was detected only a few times. This chain joins TRBV7-9 and TRBJ1-4; the D is unclear. The CDR3 totals 15 residues. V was trimmed by 4 bases and J by 1 base, leaving 10 bases between them. Germline V gene sequence: CDR1 SEHNR, CDR2 FQNEAQ (reference sequence). The CDR3 protein is CASSWGYVTNEKLFF. The DNA for the CDR3 is TGTGCCAGCAGCTGGGGTTATGTAACTAATGAAAAACTGTTTTTT.